These 30 T cell receptor beta chains originate from one sample sequenced in a study of shared clonotypes between healthy human individuals. TCRdb keeps only in-frame clones here, not all; method: immunoSEQ multiplex PCR. The sample has some 1.5 million clones, approximately 98% seen once. Sequencing was carried out using naive CD4+ T cells sorted from blood. Subset of the sample: CD45RA+ positively selected. The receptors come from a man aged 30-40 years in good health.

For the CDR3, the DNA is TGCGCCAGCAGCATCGGGACTAGCGGGACGGAGGATACGCAGTATTTT. Encoded protein: CASSIGTSGTEDTQYF. The chain has TRBV5-1 and TRBJ2-3, with 13 bases lining up with TRBD2. The V gene end was trimmed by 4 bases and the J gene end by 6 bases; junction bases not matched to a gene: 8. CDR1 SGHRS and CDR2 YFSETQ come from the germline V gene. CDR3 size: 16 residues.

The J gene is TRBJ2-1, the V gene TRBV15; D not certain. Between the trimmed V and J ends, which lost 7 bases and 0 bases, there was a span of 7 bases. The germline V gene encodes CDR1 LNHNV and CDR2 YYDKDF (reference sequence). The CDR3 extends over 13 amino acids. CDR3 region: CATTPDSYNEQFF. CDR3 nucleotides: TGTGCCACCACCCCGGACTCCTACAATGAGCAGTTCTTC.

The CDR3 region has the DNA TGCGCCAGCAGTAGGGACCGTAGCTATGGCTACACCTTC. It codes for CASSRDRSYGYTF. V gene TRBV10-1 combines with J gene TRBJ1-2; D might be TRBD1 (5 bases). From germline, CDR1 is WNHNN and CDR2 SYGVQD (reference sequence). V lost 5 bases and J 4 bases, leaving 11 bases between the germline ends. The CDR3 runs to 13 residues.

This sequence joins TRBV7-9 and TRBJ2-7, with a tentative D call TRBD2 (7 bases). Germline CDR1 SEHNR, CDR2 FQNEAQ (reference sequence). The CDR3 is 15 residues long. Trimming cost V 5 bases and J 3 bases, with 17 bases left between them. CDR3 in amino acids: CASSRGLTSFYEQYF. The CDR3 DNA reads TGTGCCAGCAGCCGGGGGCTGACTAGCTTCTACGAGCAGTACTTC.

V is TRBV7-2 and J is TRBJ2-3; D remains ambiguous. The germline V gene has CDR1 SGHTA and CDR2 FQGNSA. Trimming removed 2 bases at V and 6 bases at J, with 9 bases between. The CDR3 sequence is 13 residues long. CDR3: CASSLNGPDTQYF. The CDR3 nucleotides read TGTGCCAGCAGCTTAAATGGGCCCGATACGCAGTATTTT.

The chain couples TRBV2 to TRBJ2-5; 8 positions agree with TRBD1. Germline CDR1 reads SNHLY; CDR2 reads FYNNEI. The junction had 3 bases not matched to a gene; V was cut back by 3 bases and J by 3 bases. The CDR3 contains 14 residues. For the CDR3, the DNA is TGTGCCAGCAGTGAGTGGACAGGGAAAGAGACCCAGTACTTC. It translates to CASSEWTGKETQYF.

The chain combines TRBV6-5 with TRBJ1-1; D gene ambiguous. Trimming removed 5 bases at V and 4 bases at J, with 14 bases between. This CDR3 is 14 amino acids long. Germline V gives CDR1 MNHEY, CDR2 SVGAGI. This CDR3 reads CASSPIRGITEAFF. The CDR3 DNA is TGTGCCAGCAGTCCCATCCGAGGGATCACTGAAGCTTTCTTT.

This chain uses TRBV5-4 with TRBJ2-7, with 11 nucleotides matching TRBD2. The length of the CDR3 is 15 residues. Germline CDR1 SGHNT, CDR2 YYREEE (reference sequence). V dropped 2 bases and J dropped 2; count of bases not matched to a gene: 3. This chain's CDR3 is CASSFTSGSTYEQYF. For the CDR3, the DNA is TGTGCCAGCAGCTTCACTAGCGGGAGCACCTACGAGCAGTACTTC. The full variable domain, completed using reference TRBV5-4 and TRBJ2-7, is ETGVTQSPTHLIKTRGQQVTLRCSSQSGHNTVSWYQQALGQGPQFIFQYYREEENGRGNFPPRFSGLQFPNYSSELNVNALELDDSALYLCASSFTSGSTYEQYFGPGTRLTVT.

The rearrangement joins TRBV4-1 to TRBJ2-3; 7 bases are a match to TRBD1. The CDR3 is made up of 15 amino acids. J lost 0 bases, V lost 1 base, and 1 base had no gene match. CDR1 is MGHRA, CDR2 YSYEKL, per germline. CDR3 nucleotide sequence: TGCGCCAGCAGCCAAGGGGACAGAAGCACAGATACGCAGTATTTT. It codes for CASSQGDRSTDTQYF.

V and J are TRBV6-4 and TRBJ2-1; weak D call: TRBD2 (6 bases). Germline V gene data show CDR1 as MRHNA and CDR2 as SNTAGT. V was shortened by 0 bases and J by 12 bases, with 15 bases between the two germline ends. This CDR3 region has 14 residues. The CDR3 nucleotides are TGTGCCAGCAGTGACTCGGGTAGCGGATCGGCGCAGTTCTTC. Encoded protein: CASSDSGSGSAQFF.

This chain uses TRBV5-1 with TRBJ2-7, with a possible D match to TRBD2 (6 bases). The CDR3 consists of 15 residues. V was clipped by 5 bases and J by 1 base, with 16 bases between them. CDR1 and CDR2 from the germline V gene are SGHRS and YFSETQ. This CDR3 reads CASRKTGTGSYEQYF. The CDR3 DNA sequence: TGCGCCAGCAGAAAGACCGGGACTGGATCCTACGAGCAGTACTTC.

The chain recombines TRBV7-2 with TRBJ1-1; 7 bases agree with TRBD1. CDR1 and CDR2 from the germline V gene are SGHTA and FQGNSA. V was clipped by 5 bases and J by 4 bases; unmatched bases: 10. CDR3 length equals 15 residues. The CDR3 nucleotides are TGTGCCAGCAGCCCGGACAGGCTCTGGGGCACTGAAGCTTTCTTT. Its translation is CASSPDRLWGTEAFF.

The CDR3 coding sequence is TGTGCCAGCAGTTCTCTGCGGGCAGGGGGCTACTATGGCTACACCTTC. Translated: CASSSLRAGGYYGYTF. The V and J genes are TRBV7-2 and TRBJ1-2, with 8 bases fitting TRBD1. The CDR3 is 16 amino acids. Germline V gene lookup returns CDR1 SGHTA and CDR2 FQGNSA. The V segment lost 6 bases and the J segment 3 bases; nucleotides outside the gene matches: 12.

The chain combines TRBV28 with TRBJ2-1; D gene uncertain. Germline V gene lookup returns CDR1 MDHEN and CDR2 SYDVKM. Deletions cut 6 bases from V and 1 base from J, with 13 bases between. The CDR3 loop spans 15 amino acids. For the CDR3, the DNA is TGTGCCAGCAGGAAGAGCCCCGTTTCCTACAATGAGCAGTTCTTC. This codes for CASRKSPVSYNEQFF.

This clone was seen once. The J gene is TRBJ2-1, the V gene TRBV18; the D call may be TRBD1 or TRBD2 (5 bases each). From germline, CDR1 is KGHSH and CDR2 LQKENI. Between the trimmed V and J ends, which lost 3 bases and 1 base, there was a span of 19 bases. The CDR3 consists of 18 residues. The DNA for the CDR3 is TGTGCCAGCTCACCGCTAACCGGGGTGGGGGATTCCTACAATGAGCAGTTCTTC. This translates into CASSPLTGVGDSYNEQFF.

The chain recombines TRBV7-3 with TRBJ2-7; D gene unclear. The V gene's germline CDR1 is SGHTA and CDR2 FQGTGA. The CDR3 spans 16 residues. V lost 0 bases, J lost 3 bases, and 15 bases lay in between. CDR3: CASSLTGSPTLYEQYF. Written as DNA, the CDR3 is TGTGCCAGCAGCTTAACGGGGTCCCCTACCCTCTACGAGCAGTACTTC.

The chain couples TRBV5-1 to TRBJ2-2, with unresolved D. Between the trimmed V and J ends, which lost 1 base and 0 bases, there was a span of 10 bases. The V gene's germline CDR1 is SGHRS and CDR2 YFSETQ. CDR3 size: 16 residues. The CDR3 sequence: CASSLFGSANTGELFF. Here the CDR3 DNA reads TGCGCCAGCAGCTTGTTCGGCTCAGCGAACACCGGGGAGCTGTTTTTT.

About this clone: The sample carries other DNA sequences with the same CDR3. This rearrangement joins TRBV6-5 to TRBJ2-1; 11 bases are shared with TRBD2. This CDR3 is built from 15 residues. V lost 4 bases to trimming and J lost 7 bases; unmatched junction nucleotides: 6. CDR1 and CDR2 (germline): MNHEY, SVGAGI. This CDR3 is CASSLLAGVKNEQFF. DNA of the CDR3: TGTGCCAGCAGTTTACTAGCGGGAGTCAAGAATGAGCAGTTCTTC.

This rearrangement joins TRBV19 to TRBJ2-1; D gene uncertain. CDR3 length: 16 amino acids. V lost 3 bases and J lost 3, with 15 bases in between. Germline V gives CDR1 LNHDA, CDR2 SQIVND (reference sequence). For the CDR3, the DNA is TGTGCCAGTAGTATCCGGCAATCCAGTAACTACAATGAGCAGTTCTTC. It is translated as CASSIRQSSNYNEQFF.

The rearrangement links TRBV28 to TRBJ2-2; D is perhaps TRBD1 (6 bases). The CDR3 is made up of 15 amino acids. Germline assignment: CDR1 MDHEN and CDR2 SYDVKM. The V end lost 2 bases, the J end lost 4 bases, and 11 bases lay between the germline ends. CDR3 sequence reads: CASSLVPRGTGELFF. As DNA, the CDR3 is TGTGCCAGCAGTTTAGTACCCAGGGGCACCGGGGAGCTGTTTTTT.

The chain employs TRBV11-2 and TRBJ1-4; perhaps TRBD1 as D (5 bases). The CDR3 runs to 16 residues. The V gene's germline CDR1 is SGHAT and CDR2 FQNNGV. Trimming took 6 bases from V and 12 from J, leaving 26 bases between them. The CDR3 DNA reads as TGTGCCAGCAGATTTCTTGTCGGGCCGACCGGGGGTGAACTGTTTTTT. Protein: CASRFLVGPTGGELFF. Variable domain in full (rest from reference TRBV11-2 and TRBJ1-4): EAGVAQSPRYKIIEKRQSVAFWCNPISGHATLYWYQQILGQGPKLLIQFQNNGVVDDSQLPKDRFSAERLKGVDSTLKIQPAKLEDSAVYLCASRFLVGPTGGELFFGSGTQLSVL.

The rearrangement links TRBV10-2 to TRBJ2-1; TRBD1 might be the D (5 bases). Germline-derived CDR1 and CDR2 are WSHSY and SAAADI. The CDR3 covers 16 residues. V was cut by 3 bases and J by 6 bases, with 18 bases left in between. The CDR3 bases are TGCGCCAGCAGTGATCTAAGGGGCCCTCAGGGCAATGAGCAGTTCTTC. This sequence encodes CASSDLRGPQGNEQFF.

The chain uses TRBV5-1 and TRBJ2-7; D gene uncertain. V was shortened by 2 bases and J by 0 bases, with 12 bases between the two germline ends. Germline-derived CDR1 and CDR2 are SGHRS and YFSETQ. The CDR3 consists of 15 residues. The CDR3 DNA reads as TGCGCCAGCAGCTTCCAGAGCCTTAGCTCCTACGAGCAGTACTTC. Its translation: CASSFQSLSSYEQYF.

V and J are TRBV29-1 and TRBJ2-7, with TRBD1 matching over 10 bases. The CDR3 has 15 residues. CDR1 is SQVTM and CDR2 is ANQGSEA in the germline V gene. The V segment lost 2 bases and the J segment 4 bases; nucleotides outside the gene matches: 8. For the CDR3, the DNA is TGCAGCGTTGAACTAGAGGACAGGGGGGAGTACGAGCAGTACTTC. Translation gives CSVELEDRGEYEQYF.

V gene TRBV11-2 combines with J gene TRBJ2-7; 7 bases agree with TRBD2. Germline assignment: CDR1 SGHAT and CDR2 FQNNGV. The CDR3 runs 15 residues. V was pared by 6 bases and J by 4 bases, with 12 bases of the junction left unmatched. This CDR3 reads CASRSLREGWYEQYF. CDR3 bases: TGTGCCAGCAGATCCCTAAGGGAGGGTTGGTACGAGCAGTACTTC.

The chain employs TRBV7-2 and TRBJ2-7, with D uncertain. The CDR3 runs to 14 residues. The germline V gene has CDR1 SGHTA and CDR2 FQGNSA. V lost 9 bases to trimming and J lost 0 bases, with 15 bases between them. In nucleotides, the CDR3 is TGTGCCAGTAGCCCCTCTTCGGGCTCCTACGAGCAGTACTTC. The encoded protein is CASSPSSGSYEQYF.

This clone was recorded once. The CDR3 DNA reads TGTGCCACCAGCAGAGGTCCCGGGGAGAGCTCCTACGAGCAGTACTTC. Translation gives CATSRGPGESSYEQYF. V is TRBV15 and J is TRBJ2-7; possibly TRBD2 for D (5 bases). V was clipped by 1 base and J by 0 bases, with 13 bases between them. The CDR3 runs 16 residues. CDR1 is LNHNV, CDR2 YYDKDF, per germline (reference sequence).

The V and J genes are TRBV28 and TRBJ2-2; D gene uncertain. CDR3 length: 16 amino acids. Trimming shortened V by 5 bases and J by 4 bases, and 17 bases separated the two germline ends. Germline CDR1 and CDR2: MDHEN and SYDVKM. In nucleotides, the CDR3 is TGTGCCAGCAGTCCCGGCCCACCTGTAAGCACCGGGGAGCTGTTTTTT. Its translation is CASSPGPPVSTGELFF.

The chain combines TRBV15 with TRBJ2-3, with 8 nucleotides matching TRBD2. Germline assignment: CDR1 LNHNV and CDR2 YYDKDF (reference sequence). The CDR3 length is 16 residues. J lost 5 bases, V lost 5 bases, and 12 bases had no gene match. In nucleotides, the CDR3 is TGTGCCACCAGCGAGGAATCAGCGGGAGCGGGAGATACGCAGTATTTT. Translation: CATSEESAGAGDTQYF.

The gene calls are TRBV6-5 and TRBJ2-7; D unclear. The V gene lost 6 bases and the J gene lost 3 bases, with 12 bases spanning the gap. CDR1 and CDR2 (germline): MNHEY, SVGAGI. CDR3 size: 13 residues. CDR3 bases: TGTGCCAGCAGGCTGACATCCGTCTACGAGCAGTACTTC. This gives the protein CASRLTSVYEQYF.